The 18 T cell receptor beta chains listed next were all sequenced from one sample in a study of Graves' ophthalmopathy and Graves' hyperthyroidism. Amplification targeted the TCR beta CDR3 regions, with RNA transcripts as the source material. HTBI-primed RT-PCR formed the first round, and a multiplex PCR formed the second. Via MiXCR, TCRdb re-called the multiplex PCR reads, giving one row per CDR3 protein. The data contain a few hundred thousand distinct CDR3 sequences, approximately 15% of them singletons. Sequenced input: peripheral blood. The receptors stem from a woman aged 18 to 35 with stable Graves' hyperthyroidism.

For this clonotype: Being one base from a much bigger clone, this may be a read error. The CDR3 reads CSAVRGPVAETKYF. The CDR3 DNA is TGCAGTGCTGTCAGGGGTCCGGTCGCGGAGACCAAGTACTTC. The gene calls are TRBV20-1 and TRBJ2-5; D is possibly TRBD1 (6 bases). This CDR3 has 14 amino acids. CDR1 and CDR2 (germline): DFQATT, SNEGSKA (reference sequence).

This clonotype was picked up many times. The rearrangement uses TRBV6-1 and TRBJ2-7, with 7 nucleotides matching TRBD1. Germline V gene lookup returns CDR1 MNHNS and CDR2 SASEGT. The CDR3 runs to 13 residues. V was clipped by 4 bases and J by 5 bases; unmatched bases: 5. CDR3 sequence (DNA): TGTGCCAGCAGTGGTCACAGGGGAAACGAGCAGTACTTC. It is translated as CASSGHRGNEQYF.

This clonotype was seen many times. V usage is TRBV12-3 or TRBV12-4 and J usage is TRBJ1-2; D not certain. The CDR3 is made up of 15 amino acids. The V end was cut by 2 bases, the J end by 8 bases, with 18 bases between. This CDR3 is CASSLPPLRQSGYTF. The DNA for the CDR3 is TGTGCCAGCAGTTTACCGCCCCTCAGGCAATCAGGCTACACCTTC.

This clonotype was recorded at least ten times. The chain couples TRBV7-9 to TRBJ1-3; 8 bases line up with TRBD1. Germline CDR1 and CDR2: SEHNR and FQNEAQ (reference sequence). The V and J ends lost 5 bases and 4 bases, in that order; junction bases with no gene match: 7. The CDR3 has 15 residues. As DNA, the CDR3 is TGTGCCAGCAGCGCAACCGGGACAGGAGGAAACACCATATATTTT. Amino acid sequence: CASSATGTGGNTIYF.

This clonotype was found many times. The J gene is TRBJ2-7, the V gene TRBV7-9; D is possibly TRBD1 or TRBD2 (5 bases each). Germline CDR1 is SEHNR and CDR2 is FQNEAQ (reference sequence). Between the trimmed V and J ends, which lost 4 bases and 5 bases, there was a span of 12 bases. The CDR3 length is 13 residues. CDR3 in DNA: TGTGCCAGCAGCTCCCGTAGGGGAGACGAGCAGTACTTC. Its protein product is CASSSRRGDEQYF.

This sequence joins TRBV6-1 and TRBJ1-2, with D perhaps TRBD1 (5 bases). The CDR3 totals 15 residues. Germline V CDR1 and CDR2: MNHNS, SASEGT. Trimming shortened V by 1 base and J by 4 bases, and 13 bases separated the two germline ends. The CDR3 region has the DNA TGTGCCAGCAGTGAAGGGGGACGGCACCCCTATGGCTACACCTTC. As protein: CASSEGGRHPYGYTF.

This clonotype was picked up many times. V usage is TRBV5-1 and J usage is TRBJ1-1; no clear D. This CDR3 has 13 amino acids. The germline V and J ends were trimmed by 3 bases and 3 bases, with 9 bases remaining between them. Germline V gene data show CDR1 as SGHRS and CDR2 as YFSETQ. CDR3 sequence: CASSSQVDTEAFF. In DNA form, the CDR3 reads TGCGCCAGCAGCTCCCAGGTAGACACTGAAGCTTTCTTT.

This clonotype was observed a few times. The chain links TRBV6-5 to TRBJ2-2; 9 bases match TRBD2. CDR1 is MNHEY, CDR2 SVGAGI, per germline. The CDR3 totals 17 residues. V dropped 2 bases and J dropped 4; count of bases not matched to a gene: 8. The CDR3 sequence is CASSYHSGGIPTGELFF. CDR3 bases: TGTGCCAGCAGTTACCACAGCGGGGGGATCCCCACCGGGGAGCTGTTTTTT.

This clonotype showed up many times. The chain employs TRBV19 and TRBJ1-2, with TRBD1 matching over 9 bases. CDR3 length: 15 residues. The V gene's germline CDR1 is LNHDA and CDR2 SQIVND (reference sequence). V lost 4 bases to trimming and J lost 4 bases; unmatched junction nucleotides: 7. CDR3 bases: TGTGCCAGTAGTACCCGACAGGGGGAAGTCTATGGCTACACCTTC. Amino acid sequence: CASSTRQGEVYGYTF.

This clonotype appeared many times. The chain is built from TRBV2 and TRBJ1-3, with 7 bases lining up with TRBD1. The CDR3 contains 14 residues. Germline CDR1 reads SNHLY; CDR2 reads FYNNEI. The trim removed 4 bases at V and 3 bases at J, leaving 3 bases unmatched. CDR3 sequence reads: CASSGGGIGNTIYF. CDR3 bases: TGTGCCAGCAGTGGAGGGGGCATTGGAAACACCATATATTTT. Filled out from reference TRBV2 and TRBJ1-3, the complete variable domain reads EPEVTQTPSHQVTQMGQEVILRCVPISNHLYFYWYRQILGQKVEFLVSFYNNEISEKSEIFDDQFSVERPDGSNFTLKIRSTKLEDSAMYFCASSGGGIGNTIYFGEGSWLTVV.

This clonotype was recorded at least ten times. This chain joins TRBV29-1 and TRBJ1-2, with D hard to call. The CDR3 extends over 12 amino acids. The germline V gene has CDR1 SQVTM and CDR2 ANQGSEA. V lost 5 bases, J lost 4 bases, and 11 bases lay in between. CDR3 DNA sequence: TGCAGCGTTCTGAGACATGTCTATGGCTACACCTTC. Translation gives CSVLRHVYGYTF.

This clonotype was recorded many times. V usage is TRBV24-1 and J usage is TRBJ2-2; 7 bases align to TRBD1. Germline CDR1 reads KGHDR; CDR2 reads SFDVKD. Unmatched junction bases numbered 8, after V lost 4 bases and J lost 4 bases. The CDR3 runs to 16 residues. CDR3 region: CATSDSRGQFTGELFF. In DNA, the CDR3 is TGTGCCACCAGTGACAGTAGGGGACAGTTCACCGGGGAGCTGTTTTTT.

This clonotype has a count of ten or more. The chain uses TRBV18 and TRBJ1-2; D may be TRBD1 (5 bases). With 6 bases removed from V and 8 bases from J, the gap between germline ends came to 13 bases. The germline gives CDR1 KGHSH, CDR2 LQKENI. The CDR3 has 12 amino acids. The CDR3 spells CASSTQGVGYTF. The CDR3 bases are TGTGCCAGCTCTACCCAGGGTGTCGGCTACACCTTC.

This clonotype has ten or more counts. The chain is built from TRBV12-3 or TRBV12-4 and TRBJ2-6; TRBD1 aligns across 9 bases. CDR3 size: 18 residues. After removal of 7 bases from V and 2 bases from J, the junction contained 12 bases not matched to a gene. CDR3 in amino acids: CASTLGRDRVTGANVLTF. As DNA, the CDR3 is TGTGCCAGCACCCTTGGCCGGGACAGGGTTACTGGGGCCAACGTCCTGACTTTC.

This clonotype was recorded a few times. A much larger clone sits a single nucleotide away, making a read error possible. CDR3 sequence reads: CASSPPVGLAKNIKYF. The CDR3 bases are TGTGCCAGCAGCCCCCCGGTGGGGCTAGCCAAAAACATTAAGTACTTC. V gene TRBV12-3 or TRBV12-4 combines with J gene TRBJ2-4; D possibly uses TRBD1 or TRBD2 (5 bases each). This CDR3 is 16 amino acids long.

The rearrangement joins TRBV28 to TRBJ1-5; TRBD1 aligns across 7 bases. The CDR3 loop spans 16 amino acids. V was clipped by 2 bases and J by 2 bases; unmatched bases: 6. Germline V lookup: CDR1 MDHEN, CDR2 SYDVKM. The DNA of the CDR3 is TGTGCCAGCAGTTTAAGACACAGGGGAGGCAATCAGCCCCAGCATTTT. Translation: CASSLRHRGGNQPQHF.

In this sample, this clonotype turned up many times. V usage is TRBV12-3 or TRBV12-4 and J usage is TRBJ1-2; 8 positions match TRBD1. V lost 7 bases, J lost 5 bases, and 9 bases stayed unmatched. The CDR3 sequence is 14 residues long. In DNA form, the CDR3 reads TGTGCCAGCACCATGGTACAGGGGGTTTATGGCTACACCTTC. Its protein product is CASTMVQGVYGYTF.

This clonotype was recorded a few times. The chain carries TRBV4-1 and TRBJ2-7; TRBD2 agrees at 9 bases. V was clipped by 1 base and J by 12 bases; unmatched bases: 13. The CDR3 totals 15 residues. CDR1 and CDR2 (germline): MGHRA, YSYEKL. This CDR3 is CASSQGLAGRYRRYF. Here the CDR3 DNA reads TGCGCCAGCAGCCAAGGGCTAGCGGGGAGATACCGGAGGTACTTC.